Listed below are T cell receptor beta chains from one sample, sequenced in a study of CD8+ T cells in alopecia areata. Profiling relied on immunoSEQ multiplex PCR, and the TCRdb table lists in-frame clones only, not all of them. The sample records roughly 220,000 clones, under 40% being singletons. Sample: CD4+ T cells sorted from blood, taken at roughly week 30, from a patient treated with tofacitinib. All receptors come from a human donor with alopecia areata. Both conserved end residues are part of each CDR3. Each record gives: D gene, clone size, J gene, V gene, CDR3 protein, CDR3 DNA. A D gene is named only where the DNA matches it firmly. Not every row has a clone size; where given, it reads once, few, many or a size class.

>-|once|TRBJ1-6|TRBV6-1
CASRFSLGGEPLHF
TGTGCCAGCAGATTCTCCTTGGGAGGGGAACCCCTCCACTTT
>TRBD1|-|TRBJ2-2|TRBV11-3
CASSAGTGNTGELFF
TGTGCCAGCAGCGCCGGGACAGGGAACACCGGGGAGCTGTTTTTT
>-|few|TRBJ2-5|TRBV5-6
CASSLTRRETQYF
TGTGCCAGCAGCTTGACTAGGCGGGAGACCCAGTACTTC
>-|-|TRBJ2-5|TRBV30
CAWSVHSAETQYF
TGTGCCTGGAGTGTACACAGCGCGGAGACCCAGTACTTC
>TRBD1|few|TRBJ2-7|TRBV10-3
CAISEPGTGPREQYF
TGTGCCATCAGTGAGCCCGGGACAGGGCCAAGGGAGCAGTACTTC
>-|-|TRBJ2-6|TRBV6-5
CASSPGTSGANVLTF
TGTGCCAGCAGTCCCGGCACCTCTGGGGCCAACGTCCTGACTTTC
>-|-|TRBJ2-7|TRBV4-1
CASSHPPTGTYEQYF
TGCGCCAGCAGCCACCCGCCTACTGGAACCTACGAGCAGTACTTC
>-|-|TRBJ1-1|TRBV10-3
CAISETTNLNTEAFF
TGTGCCATCAGTGAAACAACAAATCTTAACACTGAAGCTTTCTTT
>-|many|TRBJ2-1|TRBV4-1
CASSQVAASNYNEQFF
TGCGCCAGCAGCCAAGTTGCGGCTAGCAACTACAATGAGCAGTTCTTC
>TRBD1|-|TRBJ1-2|TRBV5-1
CASSTGQGRTHGGYTF
TGCGCCAGCAGCACGGGACAGGGGCGAACTCATGGTGGCTACACCTTC
>-|-|TRBJ2-1|TRBV11-2
CASSLDWRKSSYNEQFF
TGTGCCAGCAGCTTAGATTGGCGGAAGAGCTCCTACAATGAGCAGTTCTTC
>-|-|TRBJ1-2|TRBV27
CASRRGTAYLPTYGYTF
TGTGCCAGCAGACGGGGGACTGCGTACCTCCCGACCTATGGCTACACCTTC
>-|-|TRBJ1-1|TRBV14
CASSLPLLGTEAFF
TGTGCCAGCAGCCTTCCCCTGCTGGGCACTGAAGCTTTCTTT
>-|-|TRBJ1-2|TRBV19
CASTPRDKNYGYTF
TGTGCCAGTACCCCCCGGGACAAAAACTATGGCTACACCTTC
>TRBD1|-|TRBJ2-3|TRBV4-1
CASSQPGGKGLKSTDTQYF
TGCGCCAGCAGCCAGCCAGGGGGCAAGGGGCTGAAAAGCACAGATACGCAGTATTTT
>-|few|TRBJ1-1|TRBV6-6
CASSPYVVGTEAFF
TGTGCCAGCAGTCCCTACGTGGTTGGCACTGAAGCTTTCTTT
>-|-|TRBJ2-7|TRBV7-9
CASSPHSSYEQYF
TGTGCCAGCAGTCCACATAGCTCCTACGAGCAGTACTTC
>-|-|TRBJ2-7|TRBV5-6
CASSLAWGSVEQYF
TGTGCCAGCAGCTTGGCGTGGGGATCAGTAGAGCAGTACTTC
>TRBD2|-|TRBJ2-5|TRBV30
CAWSVRSSGRPETQYF
TGTGCCTGGAGTGTACGGTCAAGCGGGAGGCCTGAGACCCAGTACTTC
>-|many|TRBJ2-7|TRBV7-2
CASSLMGADYEQYF
TGTGCCAGCAGCTTAATGGGGGCGGACTACGAGCAGTACTTC
>-|-|TRBJ2-2|TRBV30
CAWRGKAAFAGELFF
TGTGCCTGGAGGGGGAAAGCGGCGTTCGCCGGGGAGCTGTTTTTT
>-|few|TRBJ2-6|TRBV9
CASSGRTFAGRESFGANVLTF
TGTGCCAGCAGCGGACGGACCTTCGCGGGTAGGGAGAGCTTTGGGGCCAACGTCCTGACTTTC
>-|-|TRBJ2-5|TRBV5-1
CASSRGATETQYF
TGCGCCAGCAGCCGAGGCGCCACAGAGACCCAGTACTTC
>-|-|TRBJ1-5|TRBV7-9
CASSFINQPQHF
TGTGCCAGCAGCTTTATCAATCAGCCCCAGCATTTT
>TRBD1|-|TRBJ2-7|TRBV6-5
CASSSGTGGSYEQYF
TGTGCCAGCAGTAGCGGGACAGGGGGCTCCTACGAGCAGTACTTC
>-|few|TRBJ2-3|TRBV2
CASREIGDTQYF
TGTGCCAGCAGGGAAATAGGGGATACGCAGTATTTT
>-|-|TRBJ2-3|TRBV5-1
CASSLDRVGDTQYF
TGCGCCAGCAGCTTGGACAGGGTCGGGGATACGCAGTATTTT
>TRBD2|-|TRBJ2-7|TRBV5-1
CASSKKSGDPTYEQYF
TGCGCCAGCAGCAAGAAAAGCGGGGACCCCACCTACGAGCAGTACTTC
>-|-|TRBJ2-1|TRBV19
CASSTRYNEQFF
TGTGCCAGTAGCACACGGTACAATGAGCAGTTCTTC
>-|-|TRBJ2-3|TRBV25-1
CASSKNTDTQYF
TGTGCCAGCTCGAAGAACACAGATACGCAGTATTTT
>-|once|TRBJ2-7|TRBV9
CASSSTPEVAYEQYF
TGTGCCAGCAGCAGCACCCCAGAGGTAGCTTACGAGCAGTACTTC
>TRBD1|few|TRBJ1-2|TRBV29-1
CSVARTGYRNGYTF
TGCAGCGTTGCAAGGACAGGGTATCGGAATGGCTACACCTTC
>TRBD1|-|TRBJ1-5|TRBV18
CASSGTGDNQPQHF
TGTGCCAGCTCCGGGACAGGGGATAATCAGCCCCAGCATTTT
>-|-|TRBJ1-1|TRBV6-6
CASSSGRTNTEAFF
TGTGCCAGCAGTTCGGGACGGACGAACACTGAAGCTTTCTTT
>TRBD2|-|TRBJ2-4|TRBV5-1
CASSFPTSGTPGAKNIQYF
TGCGCCAGCAGCTTTCCGACTAGCGGGACCCCCGGAGCCAAAAACATTCAGTACTTC
>TRBD2|-|TRBJ2-7|TRBV30
CAGRLAGLNEQYF
TGTGCCGGACGACTAGCGGGACTGAACGAGCAGTACTTC
>-|-|TRBJ2-1|TRBV7-2
CASSFSTYNEQFF
TGTGCCAGCAGCTTCTCTACCTACAATGAGCAGTTCTTC
>-|few|TRBJ1-1|TRBV30
CAWSLTQNTEAFF
TGTGCCTGGAGTCTGACCCAGAACACTGAAGCTTTCTTT
>-|-|TRBJ2-1|TRBV30
CASSSYNEQFF
TGTGCCTCTAGCTCCTACAATGAGCAGTTCTTC
>-|-|TRBJ2-1|TRBV25-1
CASSTPQGRNEQFF
TGTGCCAGCAGTACACCACAGGGGAGGAATGAGCAGTTCTTC
>-|few|TRBJ1-2|TRBV5-1
CASSLKEANYGYTF
TGCGCCAGCAGCTTGAAGGAAGCTAACTATGGCTACACCTTC
>TRBD1|-|TRBJ1-2|TRBV5-1
CASSLAPDRGYYGYTF
TGCGCCAGCAGCTTGGCTCCGGACAGGGGGTACTATGGCTACACCTTC
>TRBD1|few|TRBJ2-7|TRBV6-5
CASSWGQGNLEQYF
TGTGCCAGCAGTTGGGGACAGGGGAATCTCGAGCAGTACTTC
>-|few|TRBJ1-1|TRBV30
CAGDWTANTEAFF
TGTGCCGGGGATTGGACAGCGAACACTGAAGCTTTCTTT
>TRBD2|-|TRBJ2-7|TRBV5-4
CASSSWGGRGDEQYF
TGTGCCAGCAGCTCTTGGGGCGGGAGAGGAGACGAGCAGTACTTC
>-|-|TRBJ2-7|TRBV23-1
CASTGRNNYEQYF
TGCGCCAGCACCGGACGCAATAACTACGAGCAGTACTTC
>-|few|TRBJ2-7|TRBV7-2
CASSLGSVFGGQYF
TGTGCCAGCAGCTTAGGTAGCGTGTTCGGGGGACAGTACTTC
>-|-|TRBJ2-2|TRBV11-1
CASSLARVARESLELFF
TGTGCCAGCAGCTTAGCGCGCGTAGCGCGGGAATCCCTGGAGCTGTTTTTT
>TRBD1|-|TRBJ1-6|TRBV27
CASSPGTGGGYNSPLHF
TGTGCCAGCAGTCCAGGGACAGGGGGCGGCTATAATTCACCCCTCCACTTT
>-|few|TRBJ1-1|TRBV2
CASSSIGGLNTEAFF
TGTGCCAGCAGTTCGATTGGGGGACTAAACACTGAAGCTTTCTTT
>-|-|TRBJ2-7|TRBV6-1
CASSVNGHYEQYF
TGTGCCAGCAGTGTCAACGGGCACTACGAGCAGTACTTC
>TRBD1|-|TRBJ1-1|TRBV5-1
CASRKEGQRNTEAFF
TGCGCCAGCAGAAAGGAGGGACAGAGAAACACTGAAGCTTTCTTT
>-|-|TRBJ2-3|TRBV19
CASTDRAAPTDTQYF
TGTGCCAGTACCGATCGGGCGGCCCCCACAGATACGCAGTATTTT
>TRBD1|-|TRBJ2-7|TRBV4-1
CASSQGTGDYEQYF
TGCGCCAGCAGCCAGGGGACAGGGGACTACGAGCAGTACTTC
>-|-|TRBJ2-4|TRBV6-1
CASRSTGTAKNIQYF
TGTGCCAGCAGGTCGACCGGGACAGCCAAAAACATTCAGTACTTC
>TRBD2|-|TRBJ2-1|TRBV7-2
CASSPERLAGGDGEQFF
TGTGCCAGCAGCCCCGAAAGACTAGCGGGAGGAGACGGTGAGCAGTTCTTC
>TRBD1|few|TRBJ1-1|TRBV27
CASSLSIGTVNTEAFF
TGTGCCAGCAGTTTATCGATTGGGACAGTGAACACTGAAGCTTTCTTT
>-|few|TRBJ1-1|TRBV4-2
CASSQVGGHSDTEAFF
TGTGCCAGCAGCCAAGTTGGCGGGCACTCCGACACTGAAGCTTTCTTT